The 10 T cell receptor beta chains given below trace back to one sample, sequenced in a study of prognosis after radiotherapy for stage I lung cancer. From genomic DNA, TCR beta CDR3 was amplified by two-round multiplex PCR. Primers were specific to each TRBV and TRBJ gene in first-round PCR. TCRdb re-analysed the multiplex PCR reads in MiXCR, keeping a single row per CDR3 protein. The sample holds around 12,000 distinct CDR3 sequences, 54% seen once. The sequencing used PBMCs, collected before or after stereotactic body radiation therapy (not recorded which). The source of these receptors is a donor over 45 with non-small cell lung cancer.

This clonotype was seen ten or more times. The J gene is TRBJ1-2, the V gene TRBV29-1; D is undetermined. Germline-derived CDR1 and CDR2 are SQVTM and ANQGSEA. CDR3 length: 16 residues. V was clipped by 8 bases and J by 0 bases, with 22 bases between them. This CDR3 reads CSSYGVAGDTNYGYTF. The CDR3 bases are TGCAGCTCCTACGGGGTGGCGGGCGACACTAACTATGGCTACACCTTC.

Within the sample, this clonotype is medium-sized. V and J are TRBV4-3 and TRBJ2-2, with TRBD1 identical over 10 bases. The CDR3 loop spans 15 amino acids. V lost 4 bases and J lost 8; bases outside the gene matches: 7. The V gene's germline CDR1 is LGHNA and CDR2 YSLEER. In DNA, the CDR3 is TGCGCCAGCAGCCCCTCGACAGGGGGCGGTGGGGAGCTGTTTTTT. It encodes CASSPSTGGGGELFF.

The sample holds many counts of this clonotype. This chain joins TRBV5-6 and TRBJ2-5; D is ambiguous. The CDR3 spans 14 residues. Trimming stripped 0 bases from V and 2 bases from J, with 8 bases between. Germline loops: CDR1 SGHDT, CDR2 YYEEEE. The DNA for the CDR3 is TGTGCCAGCAGCTTGGTCCAGCGTCAAGAGACCCAGTACTTC. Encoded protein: CASSLVQRQETQYF.

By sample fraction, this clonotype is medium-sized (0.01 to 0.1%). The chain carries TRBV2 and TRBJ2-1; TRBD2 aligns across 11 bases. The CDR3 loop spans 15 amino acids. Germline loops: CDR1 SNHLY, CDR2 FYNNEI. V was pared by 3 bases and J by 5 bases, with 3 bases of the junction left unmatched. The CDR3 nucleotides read TGTGCCAGCAGTGACGGGACTAGCGGTAACAATGAGCAGTTCTTC. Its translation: CASSDGTSGNNEQFF.

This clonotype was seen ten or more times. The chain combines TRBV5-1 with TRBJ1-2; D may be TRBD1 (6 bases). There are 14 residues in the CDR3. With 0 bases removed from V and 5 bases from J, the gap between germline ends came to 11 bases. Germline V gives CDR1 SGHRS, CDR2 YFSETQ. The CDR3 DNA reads TGCGCCAGCAGCTTGGACAGGGAACTGTATGGCTACACCTTC. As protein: CASSLDRELYGYTF. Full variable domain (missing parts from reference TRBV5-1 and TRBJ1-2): KAGVTQTPRYLIKTRGQQVTLSCSPISGHRSVSWYQQTPGQGLQFLFEYFSETQRNKGNFPGRFSGRQFSNSRSEMNVSTLELGDSALYLCASSLDRELYGYTFGSGTRLTVV.

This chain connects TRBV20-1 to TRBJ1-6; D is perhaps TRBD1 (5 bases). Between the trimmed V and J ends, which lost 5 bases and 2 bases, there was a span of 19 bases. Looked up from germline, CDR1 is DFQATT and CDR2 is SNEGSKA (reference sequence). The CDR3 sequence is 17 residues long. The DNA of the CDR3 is TGCAGTGCTCCGGAGAGGCAGGGTGTTCCCTATAATTCACCCCTCCACTTT. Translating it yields CSAPERQGVPYNSPLHF.

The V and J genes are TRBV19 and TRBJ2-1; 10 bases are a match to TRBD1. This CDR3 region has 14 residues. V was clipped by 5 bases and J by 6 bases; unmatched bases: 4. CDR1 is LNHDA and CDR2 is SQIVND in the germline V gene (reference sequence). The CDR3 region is CASSGTGVFNEQFF. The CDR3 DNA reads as TGTGCCAGTAGTGGGACAGGGGTTTTCAATGAGCAGTTCTTC. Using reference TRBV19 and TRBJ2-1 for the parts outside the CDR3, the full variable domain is DGGITQSPKYLFRKEGQNVTLSCEQNLNHDAMYWYRQDPGQGLRLIYYSQIVNDFQKGDIAEGYSVSREKKESFPLTVTSAQKNPTAFYLCASSGTGVFNEQFFGPGTRLTVL.

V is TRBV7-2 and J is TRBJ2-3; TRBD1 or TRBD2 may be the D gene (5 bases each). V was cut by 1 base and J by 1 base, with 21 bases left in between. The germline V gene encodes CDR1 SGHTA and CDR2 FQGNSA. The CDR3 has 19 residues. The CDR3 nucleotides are TGTGCCAGCAGCTTAGGATCTAGGGGTTGGGGGAGCGGCACAGATACGCAGTATTTT. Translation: CASSLGSRGWGSGTDTQYF.

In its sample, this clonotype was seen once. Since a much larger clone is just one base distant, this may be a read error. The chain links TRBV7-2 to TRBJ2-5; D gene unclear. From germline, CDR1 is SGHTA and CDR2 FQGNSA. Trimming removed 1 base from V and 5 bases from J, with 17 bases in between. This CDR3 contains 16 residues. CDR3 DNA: TGTGCCAGCAGCTTAGTTGTTGGTCAGTGGCAGGAGACCCAGTACTTC. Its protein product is CASSLVVGQWQETQYF.

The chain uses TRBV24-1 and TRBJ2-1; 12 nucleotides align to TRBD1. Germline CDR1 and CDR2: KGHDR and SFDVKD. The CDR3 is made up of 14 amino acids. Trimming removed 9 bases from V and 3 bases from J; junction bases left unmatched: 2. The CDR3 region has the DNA TGTGCCACCGGGACAGGGGGCGACTACAATGAGCAGTTCTTC. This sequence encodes CATGTGGDYNEQFF.